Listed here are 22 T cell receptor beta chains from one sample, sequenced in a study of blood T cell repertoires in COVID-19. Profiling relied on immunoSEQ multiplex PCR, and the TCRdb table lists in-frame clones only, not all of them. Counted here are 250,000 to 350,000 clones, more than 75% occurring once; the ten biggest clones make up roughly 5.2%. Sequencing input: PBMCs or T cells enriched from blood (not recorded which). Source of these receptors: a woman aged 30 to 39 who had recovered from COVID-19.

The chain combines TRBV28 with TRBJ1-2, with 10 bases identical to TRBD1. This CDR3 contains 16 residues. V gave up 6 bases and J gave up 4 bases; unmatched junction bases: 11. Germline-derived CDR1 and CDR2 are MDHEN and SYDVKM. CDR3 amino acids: CASRSGQGTLLYGYTF. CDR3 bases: TGTGCCAGCAGGTCGGGACAGGGGACCCTCCTCTATGGCTACACCTTC.

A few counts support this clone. CDR3 region: CASGRQGPGELFF. In DNA, the CDR3 is TGTGCTAGTGGACGTCAGGGCCCCGGGGAGCTGTTTTTT. V and J are TRBV12-5 and TRBJ2-2; D might be TRBD1 (5 bases). Germline values: CDR1 LGHNT, CDR2 FRNRAP. Trimming cost V 6 bases and J 6 bases, with 11 bases left between them. CDR3 length: 13 amino acids.

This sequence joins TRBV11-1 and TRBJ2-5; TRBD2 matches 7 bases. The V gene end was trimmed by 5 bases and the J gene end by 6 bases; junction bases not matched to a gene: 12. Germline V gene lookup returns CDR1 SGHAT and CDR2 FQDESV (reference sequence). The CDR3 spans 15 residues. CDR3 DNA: TGTGCCAGCAGCCTCGGACTAGGTCTTGTACAGACCCAGTACTTC. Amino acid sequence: CASSLGLGLVQTQYF.

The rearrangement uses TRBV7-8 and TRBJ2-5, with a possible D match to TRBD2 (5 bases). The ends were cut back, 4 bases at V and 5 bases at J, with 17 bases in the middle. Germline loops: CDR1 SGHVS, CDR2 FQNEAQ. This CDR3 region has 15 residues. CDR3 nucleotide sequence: TGTGCCAGCAGCTCTAGCAGGTCAGCGGTGGAGACCCAGTACTTC. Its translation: CASSSSRSAVETQYF.

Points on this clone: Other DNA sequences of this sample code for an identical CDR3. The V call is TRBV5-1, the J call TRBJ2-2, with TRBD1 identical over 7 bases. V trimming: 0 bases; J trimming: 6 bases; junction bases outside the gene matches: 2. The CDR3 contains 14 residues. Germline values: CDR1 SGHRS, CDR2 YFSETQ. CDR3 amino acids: CASSLGQGAGELFF. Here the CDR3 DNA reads TGCGCCAGCAGCTTGGGGCAGGGGGCCGGGGAGCTGTTTTTT.

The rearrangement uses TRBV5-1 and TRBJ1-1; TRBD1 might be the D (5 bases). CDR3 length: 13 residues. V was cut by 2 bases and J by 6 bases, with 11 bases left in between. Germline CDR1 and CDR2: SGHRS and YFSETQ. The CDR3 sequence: CASSLNQGSEAFF. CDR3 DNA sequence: TGCGCCAGCAGCTTAAATCAGGGCTCTGAAGCTTTCTTT. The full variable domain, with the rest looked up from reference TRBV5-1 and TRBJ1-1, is KAGVTQTPRYLIKTRGQQVTLSCSPISGHRSVSWYQQTPGQGLQFLFEYFSETQRNKGNFPGRFSGRQFSNSRSEMNVSTLELGDSALYLCASSLNQGSEAFFGQGTRLTVV.

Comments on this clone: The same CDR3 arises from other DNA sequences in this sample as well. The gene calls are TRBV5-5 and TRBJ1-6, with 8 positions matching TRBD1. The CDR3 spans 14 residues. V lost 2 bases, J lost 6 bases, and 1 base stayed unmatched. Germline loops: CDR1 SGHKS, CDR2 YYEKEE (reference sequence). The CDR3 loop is CASSLGQGNSPLHF. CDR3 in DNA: TGTGCCAGCAGCTTAGGACAGGGTAATTCACCCCTCCACTTT. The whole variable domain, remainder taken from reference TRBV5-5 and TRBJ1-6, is DAGVTQSPTHLIKTRGQQVTLRCSPISGHKSVSWYQQVLGQGPQFIFQYYEKEERGRGNFPDRFSARQFPNYSSELNVNALLLGDSALYLCASSLGQGNSPLHFGNGTRLTVT.

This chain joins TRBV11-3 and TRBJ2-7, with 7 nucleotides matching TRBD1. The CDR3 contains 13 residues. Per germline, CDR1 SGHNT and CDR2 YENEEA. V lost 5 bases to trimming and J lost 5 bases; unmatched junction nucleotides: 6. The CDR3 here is CASSTATGNEQYF. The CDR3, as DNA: TGTGCCAGCAGCACCGCGACAGGGAACGAGCAGTACTTC.

CDR3 DNA sequence: TGTGCCAGCAGTCCCGGACAGGGAGGAGGGCAGTACTTC. Translation gives CASSPGQGGGQYF. The V gene is TRBV28, the J gene TRBJ2-7; 8 nucleotides match TRBD1. The germline V gene encodes CDR1 MDHEN and CDR2 SYDVKM. The length of the CDR3 is 13 residues. V lost 5 bases to trimming and J lost 9 bases; unmatched junction nucleotides: 9. The full variable domain, in which reference TRBV28 and TRBJ2-7 provide the parts outside the CDR3, is DVKVTQSSRYLVKRTGEKVFLECVQDMDHENMFWYRQDPGLGLRLIYFSYDVKMKEKGDIPEGYSVSREKKERFSLILESASTNQTSMYLCASSPGQGGGQYFGPGTRLTVT.

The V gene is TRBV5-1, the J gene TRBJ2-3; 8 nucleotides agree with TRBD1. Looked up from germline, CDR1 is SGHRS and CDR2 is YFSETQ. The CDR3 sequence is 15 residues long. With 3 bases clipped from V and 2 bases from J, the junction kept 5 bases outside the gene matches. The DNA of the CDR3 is TGCGCCAGCAGCTCCGGACAGGGTAACACAGATACGCAGTATTTT. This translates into CASSSGQGNTDTQYF.

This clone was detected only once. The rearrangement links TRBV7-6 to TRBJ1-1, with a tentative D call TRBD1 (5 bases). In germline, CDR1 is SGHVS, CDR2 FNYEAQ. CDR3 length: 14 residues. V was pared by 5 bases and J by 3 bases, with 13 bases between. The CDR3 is CASSLIGGDTEAFF. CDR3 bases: TGTGCCAGCAGCCTCATAGGAGGGGACACTGAAGCTTTCTTT.

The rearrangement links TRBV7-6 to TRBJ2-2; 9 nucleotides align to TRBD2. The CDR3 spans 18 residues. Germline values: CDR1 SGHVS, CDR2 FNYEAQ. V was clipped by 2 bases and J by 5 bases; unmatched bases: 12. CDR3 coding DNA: TGTGCCAGCAGCTTATCCAGTGGCGGGGGGGCCGGGACCGGGGAGCTGTTTTTT. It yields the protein CASSLSSGGGAGTGELFF.

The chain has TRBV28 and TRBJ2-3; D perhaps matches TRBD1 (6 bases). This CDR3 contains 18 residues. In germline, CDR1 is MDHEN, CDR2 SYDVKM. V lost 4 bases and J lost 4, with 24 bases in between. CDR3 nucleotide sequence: TGTGCCAGCAGTTCCCACCATGGCAGGGGCCAAAGAGCAGATACGCAGTATTTT. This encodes CASSSHHGRGQRADTQYF.

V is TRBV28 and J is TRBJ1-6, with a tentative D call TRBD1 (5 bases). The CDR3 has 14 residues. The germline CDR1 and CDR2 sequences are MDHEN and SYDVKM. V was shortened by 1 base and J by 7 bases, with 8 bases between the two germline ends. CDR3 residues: CASSLLQGNSPLHF. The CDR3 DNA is TGTGCCAGCAGTTTATTGCAGGGAAATTCACCCCTCCACTTT. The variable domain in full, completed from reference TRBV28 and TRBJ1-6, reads DVKVTQSSRYLVKRTGEKVFLECVQDMDHENMFWYRQDPGLGLRLIYFSYDVKMKEKGDIPEGYSVSREKKERFSLILESASTNQTSMYLCASSLLQGNSPLHFGNGTRLTVT.

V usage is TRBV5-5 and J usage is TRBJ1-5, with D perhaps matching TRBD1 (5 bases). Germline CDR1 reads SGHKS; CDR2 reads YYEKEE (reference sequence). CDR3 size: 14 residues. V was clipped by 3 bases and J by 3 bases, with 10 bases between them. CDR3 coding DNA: TGTGCCAGCAGCTCTGACAGTAACAATCAGCCCCAGCATTTT. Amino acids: CASSSDSNNQPQHF.

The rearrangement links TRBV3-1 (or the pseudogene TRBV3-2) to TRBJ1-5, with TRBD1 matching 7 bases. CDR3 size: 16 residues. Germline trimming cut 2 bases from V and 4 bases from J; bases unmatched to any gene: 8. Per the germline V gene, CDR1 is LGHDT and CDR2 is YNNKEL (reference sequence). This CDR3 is CASSQNSDRRNQPQHF. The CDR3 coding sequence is TGTGCCAGCAGCCAAAATTCGGACAGGAGGAATCAGCCCCAGCATTTT.

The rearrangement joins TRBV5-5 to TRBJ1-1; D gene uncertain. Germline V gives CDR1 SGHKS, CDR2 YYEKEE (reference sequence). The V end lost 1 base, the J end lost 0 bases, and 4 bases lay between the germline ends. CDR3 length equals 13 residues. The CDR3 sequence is CASSLTLNTEAFF. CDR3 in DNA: TGTGCCAGCAGCTTGACTTTGAACACTGAAGCTTTCTTT. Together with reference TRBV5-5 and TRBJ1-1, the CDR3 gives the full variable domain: DAGVTQSPTHLIKTRGQQVTLRCSPISGHKSVSWYQQVLGQGPQFIFQYYEKEERGRGNFPDRFSARQFPNYSSELNVNALLLGDSALYLCASSLTLNTEAFFGQGTRLTVV.

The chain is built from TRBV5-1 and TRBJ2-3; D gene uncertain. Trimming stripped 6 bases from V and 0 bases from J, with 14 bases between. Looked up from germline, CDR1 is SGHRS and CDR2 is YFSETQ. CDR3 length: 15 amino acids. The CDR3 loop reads CASNPAVASTDTQYF. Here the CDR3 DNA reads TGCGCCAGCAACCCCGCGGTAGCCAGCACAGATACGCAGTATTTT.

CDR3 DNA sequence: TGTGCCAGCAGTCACGTCTTGGGACAGGGGGCTCTCAACCAAGAGACCCAGTACTTC. This codes for CASSHVLGQGALNQETQYF. The chain couples TRBV6-2 or TRBV6-3 to TRBJ2-5; 12 bases line up with TRBD1. Losses at the gene ends were 5 bases for V and 0 bases for J; bases not matched to a gene: 13. This CDR3 is 19 amino acids long. CDR1 is MNHEY, CDR2 SVGEGT, per germline.

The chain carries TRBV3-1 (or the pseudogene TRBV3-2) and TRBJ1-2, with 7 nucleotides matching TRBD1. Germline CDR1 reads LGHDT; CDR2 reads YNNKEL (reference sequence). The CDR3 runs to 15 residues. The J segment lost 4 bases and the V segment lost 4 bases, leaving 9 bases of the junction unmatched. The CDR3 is CASSLGTVVAYGYTF. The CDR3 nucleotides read TGTGCCAGCAGCCTAGGGACAGTTGTTGCCTATGGCTACACCTTC.

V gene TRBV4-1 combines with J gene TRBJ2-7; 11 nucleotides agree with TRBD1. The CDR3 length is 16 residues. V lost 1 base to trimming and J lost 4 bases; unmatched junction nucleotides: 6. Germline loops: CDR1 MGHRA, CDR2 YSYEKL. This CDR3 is CASSQGGGQGAYEQYF. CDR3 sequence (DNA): TGCGCCAGCAGCCAAGGAGGTGGACAGGGGGCTTACGAGCAGTACTTC.

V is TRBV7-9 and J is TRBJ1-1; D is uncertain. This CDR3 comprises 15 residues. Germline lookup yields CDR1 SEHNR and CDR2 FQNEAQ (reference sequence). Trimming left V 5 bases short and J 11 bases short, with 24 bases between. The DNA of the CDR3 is TGTGCCAGCAGCCGCCTGGGTGGGAGGGAGCTGGACGCTTTCTTT. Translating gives CASSRLGGRELDAFF.